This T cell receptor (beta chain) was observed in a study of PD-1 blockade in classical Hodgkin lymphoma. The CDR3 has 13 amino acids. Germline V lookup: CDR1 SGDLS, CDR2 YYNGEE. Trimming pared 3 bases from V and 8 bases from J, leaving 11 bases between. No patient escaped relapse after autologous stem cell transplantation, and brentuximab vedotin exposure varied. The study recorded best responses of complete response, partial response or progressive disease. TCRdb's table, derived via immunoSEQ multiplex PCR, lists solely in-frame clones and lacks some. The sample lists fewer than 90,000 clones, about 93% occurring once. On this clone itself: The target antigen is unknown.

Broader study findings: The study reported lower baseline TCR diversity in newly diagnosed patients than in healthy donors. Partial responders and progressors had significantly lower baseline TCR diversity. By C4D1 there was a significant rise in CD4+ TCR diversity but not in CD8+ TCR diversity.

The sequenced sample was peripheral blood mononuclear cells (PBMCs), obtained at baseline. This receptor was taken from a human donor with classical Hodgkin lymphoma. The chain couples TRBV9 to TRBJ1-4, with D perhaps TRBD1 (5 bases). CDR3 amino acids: CASSADGGEKLFF. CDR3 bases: TGTGCCAGCAGCGCGGACGGGGGGGAAAAACTGTTTTTT.